This TCR beta chain stems from a study of T cells in Graves' hyperthyroidism and ophthalmopathy. Study details: Peripheral blood specimens were obtained at initial diagnosis, prior to any treatment.

This clonotype showed up just a few times. Its specificity is not known. It was uncontrolled infection, other autoimmune disease, pregnancy or lactation that excluded patients. There were TCR beta CDR3 regions amplified from RNA transcripts. The TCR CDR3 first-round RT-PCR relied on the HTBI primer set. One entry per CDR3 protein results from TCRdb running MiXCR on the multiplex PCR reads. This table has approximately 620,000 distinct CDR3 sequences, about 16% appearing once. Points from the study as a whole: Ophthalmopathy, as predicted by the model, came a median about six months after the prediction.

CDR3 length equals 14 residues. CDR1 DFQATT and CDR2 SNEGSKA come from the germline V gene (reference sequence). V shed 3 bases and J 1 base; nucleotides not matched to a gene: 0. This chain uses TRBV20-1 with TRBJ2-1; 10 nucleotides line up with TRBD2. This TCR derives from a woman aged 40 to 50 with Graves' ophthalmopathy. The sequencing sample was made of blood. CDR3 sequence: CSARGLASYNEQFF. The CDR3 coding sequence is TGCAGTGCTAGGGGACTAGCGTCCTACAATGAGCAGTTCTTC.